This entry concerns a single T cell receptor beta chain. Sequenced by immunoSEQ multiplex PCR; TCRdb stores in-frame clones only, minus some. Among over 2 million clones, approximately 95% were seen once, and the ten largest hold 0.13%. Germline CDR1 and CDR2: SNHLY and FYNNEI. Trimming took off 3 bases at V and 9 bases at J, with 9 bases between the two ends. This CDR3 has 12 amino acids. These data belong to a study of shared clonotypes between healthy human individuals. Source material: naive CD4+ T cells sorted from blood. Sample subset: CD45RA+ positively selected. This TCR derives from a young man in good health. The chain uses TRBV2 and TRBJ2-1; D may be TRBD2 (6 bases). CDR3: CASSEEGLEQFF. DNA of the CDR3: TGTGCCAGCAGTGAGGAGGGCCTTGAGCAGTTCTTC.